This TCR beta chain stems from a study of cytomegalovirus exposure and HLA in healthy donors. Overall study results and limits: Using the classifier, cytomegalovirus status was reportedly diagnosed with high specificity and sensitivity. Cytomegalovirus-associated status was assigned to approximately 160 TCR beta chains.

The validation cohort, a group of more than 100 subjects, included the donors and was separate from the roughly 670-subject first cohort. Remarks on this clone: Its antigen is as yet unknown.

CDR3 length: 15 amino acids. Trimming cost V 9 bases and J 4 bases; bases outside gene matches: 15. Looked up from germline, CDR1 is ENHRY and CDR2 is SYGVKD. The method was immunoSEQ multiplex PCR; TCRdb's version includes in-frame clones alone and lacks a portion of them. Counted here are about 150,000 clones, about 91% occurring once; the ten biggest clones make up about 9.9%. This sequence originates from a woman younger than 30 in good health and CMV-seropositive. Sequenced material: PBMCs. This chain connects TRBV10-3 to TRBJ2-7, with TRBD2 matching 7 bases. As DNA, the CDR3 is TGTGCCATTATGGAAGGACTAGTCGGATCGTACGAGCAGTACTTC. Translated: CAIMEGLVGSYEQYF.